The 8 T cell receptor beta chains presented below share a single source sample, sequenced in a study of T-cell memory formation after mild COVID-19. TCRdb recomputed calls from the 5' RACE reads with MiXCR, one row per CDR3 protein. The repertoire holds about 320,000 distinct CDR3 sequences, with roughly an eighth as singletons. The source material was PBMCs or a T cell subset sorted from them (not recorded which). The origin of the receptors is a young man who had mild COVID-19 (a few samples of this study predate the infection). Cell type and time point are not known.

This clonotype was counted between two and nine times. V gene TRBV5-1 combines with J gene TRBJ2-7; possibly TRBD1 for D (5 bases). Germline V gene lookup returns CDR1 SGHRS and CDR2 YFSETQ. The V end lost 6 bases, the J end lost 0 bases, and 7 bases lay between the germline ends. CDR3 size: 12 residues. The CDR3 nucleotides are TGCGCCAGCACGGACAACTCCTACGAGCAGTACTTC. Encoded protein: CASTDNSYEQYF.

The V call is TRBV13, the J call TRBJ2-7, with 8 bases that match TRBD1. The CDR3 contains 15 residues. V lost 6 bases and J lost 2; bases outside the gene matches: 9. From germline, CDR1 is PRHDT and CDR2 FYEKMQ (reference sequence). The CDR3 region has the DNA TGTGCCAGCAGATCTCGGACAGGGAAAACCTACGAGCAGTACTTC. Amino acids: CASRSRTGKTYEQYF.

This clonotype was counted only a few times. The rearrangement joins TRBV20-1 to TRBJ2-1; 11 nucleotides align to TRBD1. V lost 6 bases, J lost 6 bases, and 4 bases stayed unmatched. The CDR3 spans 13 residues. From germline, CDR1 is DFQATT and CDR2 SNEGSKA (reference sequence). The DNA for the CDR3 is TGCAGTGCACATGGGACAGGGGGCAATGAGCAGTTCTTC. Its translation is CSAHGTGGNEQFF.

This chain joins TRBV6-6 and TRBJ1-1; the match to TRBD1 covers 9 bases. The CDR3 extends over 14 amino acids. V was pared by 4 bases and J by 5 bases, with 5 bases of the junction left unmatched. Per germline, CDR1 MNHNY and CDR2 SVGAGI (reference sequence). Here the CDR3 DNA reads TGTGCCAGCAGTTGGGCGACAGGGGGGACTGAAGCTTTCTTT. Its protein is CASSWATGGTEAFF.

This clonotype was seen more than once but under ten times. The chain couples TRBV24-1 to TRBJ2-3, with 8 bases aligning to TRBD1. This CDR3 comprises 13 residues. The V segment lost 9 bases and the J segment 0 bases; nucleotides outside the gene matches: 1. Germline lookup yields CDR1 KGHDR and CDR2 SFDVKD. CDR3 nucleotide sequence: TGTGCCACCGGGACAGGCAGCACAGATACGCAGTATTTT. Translation: CATGTGSTDTQYF.

This clonotype has just a few counts. The V and J genes are TRBV29-1 and TRBJ2-7; D may correspond to TRBD1 or TRBD2 (6 bases each). Germline CDR1 and CDR2: SQVTM and ANQGSEA. This CDR3 region has 15 residues. V lost 4 bases to trimming and J lost 4 bases, with 20 bases between them. In DNA, the CDR3 is TGCAGCGTTGGAAACTGGGAACAGGGAGGTTACGAGCAGTACTTC. This sequence encodes CSVGNWEQGGYEQYF.

In this sample, this clonotype turned up once. This chain connects TRBV7-9 to TRBJ1-3, with a possible D match to TRBD1 (6 bases). Germline lookup yields CDR1 SEHNR and CDR2 FQNEAQ (reference sequence). Trimming took 5 bases from V and 5 from J, leaving 19 bases between them. This CDR3 comprises 16 residues. The CDR3 bases are TGTGCCAGCAGCCTCCAGAACTGGGACACCAGAAACACCATATATTTT. Its protein product is CASSLQNWDTRNTIYF.

J is TRBJ1-1 and V is TRBV20-1; D not certain. The CDR3 has 12 amino acids. Per the germline V gene, CDR1 is DFQATT and CDR2 is SNEGSKA (reference sequence). Trimming removed 3 bases at V and 1 base at J, with 6 bases between. CDR3 in DNA: TGCAGTGCTAGTCGGCAGAACACTGAAGCTTTCTTT. It is translated as CSASRQNTEAFF.